These 30 T cell receptor beta chains were all obtained from the same sample, sequenced in a study of blood T cells in healthy people across ages. For the second PCR, which ran for roughly 6 to 11 cycles, a sample-barcoded 5' primer and a J-beta primer mix were used. TCRdb independently ran MiXCR on the 5' RACE reads; one entry per CDR3 protein. The repertoire holds more than 900,000 distinct CDR3 sequences, with roughly 28% as singletons. The same sample was also used in a study of T cells of mothers and their children.

Sequences were obtained from blood. Receptor source: a woman aged 40 to 50 in good health.

Written as DNA, the CDR3 is TGTGCCAGCAGCTCCGGCCTAGGCACAGATACGCAGTATTTT. It encodes CASSSGLGTDTQYF. The rearrangement joins TRBV7-2 to TRBJ2-3; D not resolved. Trimming cost V 4 bases and J 1 base, with 9 bases left between them. The CDR3 runs to 14 residues. The V gene's germline CDR1 is SGHTA and CDR2 FQGNSA.

The rearrangement uses TRBV12-3 or TRBV12-4 and TRBJ1-4; 8 nucleotides agree with TRBD1. The CDR3 loop spans 13 amino acids. V trimming: 5 bases; J trimming: 10 bases; junction bases outside the gene matches: 6. The CDR3 protein is CASSKTGGGKLFF. The CDR3 bases are TGTGCCAGCAGTAAAACAGGGGGAGGAAAACTGTTTTTT.

This clonotype was detected only a few times. The rearrangement uses TRBV2 and TRBJ1-1; unclear D gene. CDR1 is SNHLY and CDR2 is FYNNEI in the germline V gene. Trimming shortened V by 3 bases and J by 3 bases, and 11 bases separated the two germline ends. The CDR3 runs to 14 residues. CDR3 sequence: CASSDPGPDTEAFF. Here the CDR3 DNA reads TGTGCCAGCAGTGACCCAGGTCCCGACACTGAAGCTTTCTTT.

This clonotype has at least ten counts. The rearrangement uses TRBV20-1 and TRBJ2-7, with D possibly being TRBD1 or TRBD2 (6 bases each). There are 14 residues in the CDR3. Trimming cost V 5 bases and J 2 bases, with 16 bases left between them. CDR1 is DFQATT and CDR2 is SNEGSKA in the germline V gene (reference sequence). Here the CDR3 DNA reads TGCAGTGCTCCTGGGGGGCAGTATCCCTACGAGCAGTACTTC. Protein: CSAPGGQYPYEQYF.

This chain joins TRBV7-2 and TRBJ2-6; possibly TRBD1 or TRBD2 for D (5 bases each). Germline CDR1 SGHTA, CDR2 FQGNSA. V lost 3 bases and J 1 base, leaving 16 bases between the germline ends. CDR3 length: 18 residues. CDR3: CASSLRGAISSGANVLTF. CDR3 in DNA: TGTGCCAGCAGCTTGAGAGGGGCGATCAGTTCTGGGGCCAACGTCCTGACTTTC.

This clonotype was recorded at least ten times. The chain combines TRBV20-1 with TRBJ2-1; the match to TRBD2 covers 10 bases. After removal of 7 bases from V and 6 bases from J, the junction contained 9 bases not matched to a gene. Germline-derived CDR1 and CDR2 are DFQATT and SNEGSKA (reference sequence). This CDR3 is built from 14 residues. The CDR3 DNA reads TGCAGTGTCCTAGCGGGGGCTCTTTCCAATGAGCAGTTCTTC. Translated, it gives CSVLAGALSNEQFF.

The V and J genes are TRBV12-3 or TRBV12-4 and TRBJ1-2; D might be TRBD1 (5 bases). Trimming stripped 6 bases from V and 8 bases from J, with 16 bases between. CDR3 size: 13 residues. CDR3 nucleotide sequence: TGTGCCAGCAGCCCACAAGGGGCGCACGGCTACACCTTC. Translated: CASSPQGAHGYTF.

A word on this clonotype: An end of the junction does not agree with germline; a read error may underlie this. The chain carries TRBV7-9 and TRBJ2-1; 9 bases are a match to TRBD2. Germline V gives CDR1 SEHNR, CDR2 FQNEAQ (reference sequence). The length of the CDR3 is 18 residues. The CDR3 region has the DNA TGCGCCAGCAGCCAAGAGGCTCCGGCTAGCGGGACCTACAATGAGCAGTTCTTC. As protein: CASSQEAPASGTYNEQFF. The entire variable domain, with the rest obtained from reference TRBV7-9 and TRBJ2-1, is as follows: DTGVSQNPRHKITKRGQNVTFRCDPISEHNRLYWYRQTLGQGPEFLTYFQNEAQLEKSRLLSDRFSAERPKGSFSTLEIQRTEQGDSAMYLCASSQEAPASGTYNEQFFGPGTRLTVL.

This clonotype was seen only a few times. The J gene is TRBJ1-1, the V gene TRBV7-6, with TRBD1 identical over 7 bases. Germline CDR1 is SGHVS and CDR2 is FNYEAQ. V was pared by 1 base and J by 12 bases, with 5 bases of the junction left unmatched. CDR3 length: 12 residues. CDR3 sequence: CASSLEGALPFF. Written as DNA, the CDR3 is TGTGCCAGCAGCTTAGAGGGGGCGCTTCCTTTCTTT.

This clonotype was recorded at least ten times. The V and J genes are TRBV20-1 and TRBJ2-7; TRBD1 is a possible D gene (6 bases). Germline CDR1 and CDR2: DFQATT and SNEGSKA (reference sequence). CDR3 length: 14 residues. The V gene lost 2 bases and the J gene lost 1 base, with 12 bases spanning the gap. The CDR3 spells CSARQGRNSYEQYF. CDR3 in DNA: TGCAGTGCTAGACAGGGGAGAAATTCCTACGAGCAGTACTTC.

The CDR3 spells CATSSEQEAGGYTF. Here the CDR3 DNA reads TGTGCCACCTCGTCGGAACAGGAGGCAGGTGGCTACACCTTC. The V gene is TRBV6-5, the J gene TRBJ1-2; D is possibly TRBD1 (5 bases). The CDR3 has 14 amino acids. The germline CDR1 and CDR2 sequences are MNHEY and SVGAGI. V was clipped by 10 bases and J by 7 bases, with 22 bases between them.

This clonotype was detected a few times. The rearrangement joins TRBV24-1 to TRBJ2-3, with 9 bases identical to TRBD2. V was pared by 0 bases and J by 13 bases, with 4 bases of the junction left unmatched. The V gene's germline CDR1 is KGHDR and CDR2 SFDVKD. The CDR3 runs to 13 residues. The CDR3 nucleotides are TGTGCCACCAGTGATTTGAGGGTAGCGGGGGAGTATTTT. Translation: CATSDLRVAGEYF.

This clonotype showed up many times. This chain joins TRBV6-5 and TRBJ1-4; D possibly corresponds to TRBD1 (6 bases). CDR3 length: 14 residues. The V end was cut by 2 bases, the J end by 4 bases, with 8 bases between. CDR1 is MNHEY, CDR2 SVGAGI, per germline. The CDR3 nucleotides read TGTGCCAGCAGTTACGGGACAAGTAATGAAAAACTGTTTTTT. It encodes CASSYGTSNEKLFF.

This clonotype was picked up many times. The V and J genes are TRBV15 and TRBJ1-4; unclear D gene. Germline V lookup: CDR1 LNHNV, CDR2 YYDKDF (reference sequence). This CDR3 has 15 residues. V lost 1 base, J lost 7 bases, and 13 bases lay in between. The CDR3 spells CATSRGPATSEKLFF. CDR3 nucleotides: TGTGCCACCAGCAGAGGCCCCGCCACATCTGAAAAACTGTTTTTT.

This clonotype was counted between two and nine times. The chain employs TRBV4-2 and TRBJ1-5; TRBD1 is a possible D gene (5 bases). CDR3 size: 14 residues. CDR1 LGHNA and CDR2 YNFKEQ come from the germline V gene. With 8 bases removed from V and 2 bases from J, the gap between germline ends came to 13 bases. The CDR3 spells CASSPGDGNQPQHF. CDR3 in DNA: TGTGCCAGCTCGCCCGGGGACGGCAATCAGCCCCAGCATTTT.

This clonotype was counted a few times. A much larger clone sits a single nucleotide away, making a read error possible. The chain employs TRBV20-1 and TRBJ2-3; 10 nucleotides match TRBD2. This CDR3 contains 14 residues. Germline CDR1 and CDR2: DFQATT and SNEGSKA (reference sequence). The CDR3 is CSASVAGGTDAQYF. The CDR3 DNA reads TGCAGTGCTAGTGTAGCGGGGGGTACAGATGCGCAGTATTTT.

This clonotype was picked up a small number of times. The CDR3 DNA reads as TGCAGCGTTGAAAAACTAGCGGGGGGGCTGACAGATACGCAGTATTTT. It specifies CSVEKLAGGLTDTQYF. V is TRBV29-1 and J is TRBJ2-3; 13 bases map to TRBD2. Germline V CDR1 and CDR2: SQVTM, ANQGSEA. With 2 bases clipped from V and 3 bases from J, the junction kept 5 bases outside the gene matches. This CDR3 spans 16 amino acids.

Only a few counts were recorded for this clonotype. CDR3 in DNA: TGTGCCAGCAGACCCCGACCCACTTCCTACGAGCAGTACTTC. Amino acids: CASRPRPTSYEQYF. This chain links TRBV6-2 or TRBV6-3 with TRBJ2-7; D ambiguous. Trimming stripped 6 bases from V and 1 base from J, with 13 bases between. The germline gives CDR1 MNHEY, CDR2 SVGEGT. The length of the CDR3 is 14 residues.

This rearrangement joins TRBV7-9 to TRBJ1-2, with 8 bases aligning to TRBD1. V was clipped by 4 bases and J by 2 bases; unmatched bases: 9. The CDR3 sequence is 16 residues long. Per germline, CDR1 SEHNR and CDR2 FQNEAQ (reference sequence). CDR3 loop: CASSSNTQGANYGYTF. The CDR3 bases are TGTGCCAGCAGCTCAAATACGCAGGGGGCCAACTATGGCTACACCTTC.

The V call is TRBV6-5, the J call TRBJ2-7, with a possible D match to TRBD2 (7 bases). This CDR3 comprises 13 residues. The germline CDR1 and CDR2 sequences are MNHEY and SVGAGI. V was shortened by 7 bases and J by 3 bases, with 13 bases between the two germline ends. CDR3 DNA sequence: TGTGCCAGCACCAAGGGAGGGGGCTACGAGCAGTACTTC. Translating it yields CASTKGGGYEQYF.

V is TRBV29-1 and J is TRBJ2-1, with D possibly being TRBD1 (6 bases). Germline V CDR1 and CDR2: SQVTM, ANQGSEA. This CDR3 is 14 amino acids long. V lost 5 bases and J 3 bases, leaving 14 bases between the germline ends. CDR3 region: CSVQNRAFYNEQFF. CDR3 nucleotides: TGCAGCGTTCAGAACAGGGCTTTCTACAATGAGCAGTTCTTC.

The sample holds many counts of this clonotype. This chain links TRBV7-9 with TRBJ2-3, with D possibly TRBD2 on 5 matching bases. V was pared by 4 bases and J by 1 base, with 12 bases between. The CDR3 is made up of 15 amino acids. From germline, CDR1 is SEHNR and CDR2 FQNEAQ (reference sequence). CDR3 coding DNA: TGTGCCAGCAGCTACTGGGGAGATCGCACAGATACGCAGTATTTT. Residues: CASSYWGDRTDTQYF.

This clonotype has a count of ten or more. The J gene is TRBJ1-2, the V gene TRBV20-1; TRBD1 agrees at 10 bases. After removal of 1 base from V and 3 bases from J, the junction contained 2 bases not matched to a gene. The germline gives CDR1 DFQATT, CDR2 SNEGSKA (reference sequence). CDR3 length: 14 amino acids. The CDR3 DNA reads as TGCAGTGCTAGAGGACAGGGGGCTTACTATGGCTACACCTTC. This gives the protein CSARGQGAYYGYTF.

The CDR3 region is CASSLEGARNEQYF. The CDR3 DNA is TGTGCCAGCAGCTTAGAAGGAGCTAGGAATGAGCAGTACTTC. The rearrangement links TRBV7-9 to TRBJ2-4; D ambiguous. V lost 1 base and J lost 13, with 17 bases in between. The germline V gene has CDR1 SEHNR and CDR2 FQNEAQ (reference sequence). The CDR3 totals 14 residues.

About this clonotype itself: This may be a read error, as it is one base from a much larger clone. This likely comes from a read error, as the CDR3 has no conserved phenylalanine or tryptophan at its end. The J gene is TRBJ1-2, the V gene TRBV29-1; no definite D call. Germline CDR1 reads SQVTM; CDR2 reads ANQGSEA. This CDR3 is 13 amino acids long. V was pared by 3 bases and J by 0 bases, with 8 bases between. DNA of the CDR3: TGCAGCGTTGATTTCCATCCTAACTATGGCTACACCCTC. This encodes CSVDFHPNYGYTL.

This clonotype was detected only a few times. The rearrangement uses TRBV7-2 and TRBJ1-4; the match to TRBD1 covers 7 bases. The CDR3 spans 16 residues. Germline trimming cut 5 bases from V and 7 bases from J; bases unmatched to any gene: 13. Germline V gene lookup returns CDR1 SGHTA and CDR2 FQGNSA. The CDR3 DNA is TGTGCCAGCAGCGCACGGGGCTCTCAGGGGGGTGAAAAACTGTTTTTT. It translates to CASSARGSQGGEKLFF.

The chain uses TRBV20-1 and TRBJ2-3; no clear D gene. Germline CDR1 and CDR2: DFQATT and SNEGSKA (reference sequence). V was trimmed by 8 bases and J by 6 bases, leaving 18 bases between them. This CDR3 spans 13 amino acids. The CDR3 region is CSLFKQGWDTQYF. The CDR3 DNA is TGCAGTCTATTCAAACAAGGGTGGGATACGCAGTATTTT.

This clonotype was picked up one time. The gene calls are TRBV2 and TRBJ1-2; possibly TRBD1 for D (5 bases). The V gene lost 9 bases and the J gene lost 5 bases, with 7 bases spanning the gap. Per the germline V gene, CDR1 is SNHLY and CDR2 is FYNNEI. The CDR3 length is 10 residues. In nucleotides, the CDR3 is TGTGCCAGTCAGGGTTATGGCTACACCTTC. Its protein product is CASQGYGYTF.

This clonotype was picked up many times. The chain employs TRBV7-9 and TRBJ2-7; TRBD1 might be the D (6 bases). CDR3 length: 14 amino acids. The V end lost 6 bases, the J end lost 2 bases, and 14 bases lay between the germline ends. Germline lookup yields CDR1 SEHNR and CDR2 FQNEAQ (reference sequence). The CDR3 protein is CASSITGKTYEQYF. The CDR3 bases are TGTGCCAGCAGTATAACAGGGAAAACCTACGAGCAGTACTTC.

Worth noting for this clonotype: Mismatch with germline at one junction end may stem from a read error. The chain has TRBV18 and TRBJ2-3; D gene ambiguous. CDR3 size: 14 residues. CDR1 and CDR2 from the germline V gene are KGHSH and LQKENI. This chain's CDR3 is CACSPVSAPDTQYF. CDR3 coding DNA: TGTGCCTGCTCACCGGTCTCGGCCCCAGATACGCAGTATTTT. Full variable domain (rest looked up from reference TRBV18 and TRBJ2-3): NAGVMQNPRHLVRRRGQEARLRCSPMKGHSHVYWYRQLPEEGLKFMVYLQKENIIDESGMPKERFSAEFPKEGPSILRIQQVVRGDSAAYFCACSPVSAPDTQYFGPGTRLTVL.